This T cell receptor beta chain was identified in a study of cytomegalovirus exposure and HLA in healthy donors (dated by TCRdb to about 2017). In terms of the full investigation: According to an earlier analysis of 450 to 650 of the donors, roughly 180 million T cells yielded 117 million unique TCR beta sequences and about 300 Gb of sequence data. Typing coverage varied by locus: roughly 629-640 donors for A, B, C, DRB1 and DQB1; 500 to 550 for DQA1; about 590 for DPA1; approximately 490 for DPB1. Every repertoire in the discovery cohort had been generated on one and the same sequencing platform. In a later analysis, previously published TCR beta repertoires from 670 or so donors were re-analyzed and high-resolution HLA genotyping was added so that TCR occurrence patterns could be studied. Using immunosequencing, the study profiled T cell repertoires from about 620 subjects and related those repertoires to cytomegalovirus serostatus. In the later analysis, no new phenotypic data were used to find candidate immune exposures; instead, reliance was placed on TCR beta sequences and their occurrence across donors. Besides the first cohort of 550 to 750 subjects, a separate validation cohort made up of 95 to 150 different subjects was used. A later genetic analysis used genome-wide SNP genotypes for about 60% of the roughly 670 donors, treating that subset as a discovery cohort. Among under 450 genotyped donors of the cohort, an average of around 240,000 unique TCR beta nucleotide sequences were sequenced per donor, around 20% of them non-productive. An early release covering roughly 580 HLA-typed donors comprised about 290 gigabases of sequencing data and around 80 million unique TCR sequences. High-throughput TCR immunosequencing, statistical association of individual TCRs with disease status, and machine learning were combined to predict cytomegalovirus infection status. Among the roughly 400 genotyped donors, around 81% belonged to the genetic ancestry cluster associated with self-reported Caucasian donors. The study aimed to test whether signatures of past pathogen exposure could be identified by cataloging public T cell receptors. Donor age, sex, ethnicity and CMV serostatus were collected together with the repertoire data. Roughly 5 DR-DQ haplotypes were handled as single units for association and clustering because linkage in the cohort was strong. In an earlier analysis of more than 550 of the donors, high-throughput TCR beta sequencing was used to judge whether each TCR beta V gene segment behaved as functional or pseudogenic. HLA typing included class I and class II loci at four-digit resolution.

The CDR1 and CDR2 encoded by the germline V gene are SGHRS and YFSETQ. The CDR3 numbers 14 residues from cysteine through phenylalanine. This entry keeps only the CDR3 DNA: 42 bases, framed from base 1. Compared with germline, V lacks 4 bases and J lacks 4 bases; bases without a gene match: 4. The cohort comprised around 690 healthy bone marrow donors. All cohort members were sampled while nominally healthy, although unrecorded immune exposures were likely present. The donor tested CMV seropositive, placing the donor among the approximately 290 seropositive members of the cohort. Every donor gave a peripheral blood sample, and the peripheral blood mononuclear cells from that sample were used for TCR beta sequencing. Genomic DNA was extracted from the blood cell samples with the Qiagen DNeasy Blood Extraction Kit. Libraries were made using the immunoSEQ multiplex PCR assay. For the multiplex PCR, a mixture combining 60 forward primers for TCR Vbeta segments and 13 reverse primers for TCR Jbeta segments was used. Amplification of the CDR3 region of rearranged TCR beta genes was performed with a multiplex PCR assay on genomic DNA. The amplified TCR beta libraries were sequenced on the Illumina HiSeq System as 87-base-pair reads. The paper's processing steps were these. In a later analysis, around 80 million unique TCR beta chains were counted across the 690 or so repertoires, and roughly 11 million of these chains were shared by at least two donors. Raw reads were error-corrected and collapsed into unique sequences by a nearest-neighbor algorithm in which closely related sequences were merged to remove PCR and sequencing errors. Alignment of CDR3 sequences to IMGT reference sequences was used to assign V, D and J gene segments. Each retained sequence needed at least a six-nucleotide match to both a V gene segment and a J gene segment. A rearrangement was called productive if the CDR3 had no stop codons and remained in frame with V and J, and every other rearrangement was called non-productive. CDR3 was defined by IMGT convention, running from the second conserved V-encoded cysteine to the conserved J-encoded phenylalanine. The earlier analysis of roughly 590 of the donors excluded sequences that lacked an unambiguous match to a single V gene segment. In an earlier analysis of 587 of the donors, V segments were called functional above 56.7% productive rearrangements and were called segregating when the between-donor standard deviation exceeded 5%. A statistical classification framework was developed to diagnose cytomegalovirus status using the catalog of TCR beta chain sequences. In a later analysis, V and J genes were assigned by comparing TCR nucleotide sequences against IMGT/GENE-DB human TR gene sequences. In a later analysis, CDR3 sequences and most-parsimonious VDJ recombination scenarios were assigned using the TCRdist pipeline. In a later analysis, each TCR beta chain was defined by its CDR3 amino acid sequence together with its V-gene family, and reads without a unique V-gene family were excluded. To address suspected cross-contamination and a sequencing artifact, a later analysis removed 550 to 750 highly shared, low-generation-probability nucleotide sequences. For each public chain, a later analysis derived a clonal expansion index from normalized ranks of inferred template counts within each repertoire. In a later analysis, generation probabilities were computed with a VDJ recombination model fitted to out-of-frame rearrangements, and the resulting probabilities were checked against IGoR. In a later analysis, hypergeometric tests were used to score TCR-TCR, TCR-HLA and TCR-CMV co-occurrence, with a repertoire-size bias correction applied to TCR pairs. To estimate false discovery rates, a later analysis permuted the HLA or CMV assignments 20 times. A later analysis grouped co-occurring TCRs with DBSCAN, adding TCRdist sequence similarity when clustering within HLA-allele-positive subsets. Repertoires with fewer than 30,000 or more than 120,000 public chains, plus five repertoires with anomalous nucleotide sharing, were excluded from co-occurrence clustering. TCRdb took this table from immuneACCESS and kept in-frame rearrangements with V and J called. Such tables lack part of the clones; where checked against another copy, unresolved V genes explain under half of the gap, and the rest is unexplained. D and trimming were read from the DNA, whereas the V and J calls and clone size are those reported in that table. This sample lists over 200,000 clones; about four fifths were detected once. The ten largest account for about 6.1% of the sample.

Points the paper makes about the study in general: The only immune exposure information available for the cohort was CMV serostatus. An earlier analysis of approximately 600 of the donors showed that most TCR beta V segments appeared in productive rearrangements either about 90% or about 30% of the time, which broadly matched IMGT annotations. When HLA alleles, especially DR and DQ, strongly co-occurred, attributing TCR associations to individual alleles was difficult. In both the original and validation cohorts, the classifier was reported to diagnose cytomegalovirus status with high specificity and sensitivity. In a later analysis, HLA-associated TCR beta chains were found to be more clonally expanded and to have lower generation probabilities than equally common non-associated chains. A total of roughly 160 TCR beta chains were listed by the study as associated with cytomegalovirus. Some IMGT-functional V segments, including TRBV6-2 and TRBV6-3, could not be told apart with the 87-base-pair reads, so those segments were excluded. Most CMV-associated TCR beta chains appeared to be HLA-restricted in a later analysis, and the HLA associations seemed to be driven largely by CMV exposure. Correlated functional status among segregating V segments might be attributable to linkage disequilibrium, but an unknown experimental factor could not be ruled out. The earlier analysis of around 600 of the donors excluded roughly 17 rarely observed V segments, including chromosome 9 orphons, because counts were too low. Across donors, most TCR sequences were observed very rarely, whereas some public TCRs were present in many individuals. A later analysis found that TCR association rates varied across HLA loci, with DRB1 alleles showing the most associated TCRs and HLA-C alleles the fewest. A later analysis reported that several top co-occurrence clusters appeared linked to parvovirus B19, influenza, CMV and Epstein-Barr virus. A group of highly shared sequence variants was considered likely to be a technical artifact of the sequencing pipeline. In vitro tests confirmed that a few of the cytomegalovirus-associated TCR beta chains recognize cytomegalovirus antigens. In a later analysis, 16,951 TCR beta sequences were associated with specific HLA alleles at a false discovery rate of 0.05. The presence/absence analyses assumed that sequencing depth was roughly uniform across donors, and that assumption may not be true. It was suggested by the authors that the approach could potentially be generalized to other disease states and immunological phenotypes. Compared with the 666-donor mean, donors in an Asian-associated ancestry cluster had fewer N-insertions in productive TCRs, according to a later genetic analysis. A further reported finding was that TCR beta sequences accurately predicted the HLA-A and HLA-B alleles for most subjects in the first cohort. HLA typing was unavailable for some donors at each locus, so association tests used only the typed subset. In this cohort, only TCR beta chains were sequenced, and detectable features were limited by the absence of alpha or paired-chain data. In a later genetic analysis, a missense DCLRE1C variant was associated with V-gene and J-gene trimming of TCR beta chains, and the association was replicated in an independent cohort.

To note about this clone: The antigen it recognizes is unknown. No much larger clone is present one base from it, and per-base qualities are unavailable.

The sequence was obtained from a middle-aged man in good health and CMV-seropositive. Recombination linked TRBV5-1 to TRBJ2-3, with 9 bases in between that match TRBD2. Sequenced sample: PBMCs. In nucleotides, the sequence is TGCGCCAGCAGCCTCGGACTAGCGTCAGATACGCAGTATTTT. Its translation reads: CASSLGLASDTQYF.